The sequence of this T cell receptor beta chain was determined in a study of monozygotic twins with inflammatory bowel disease. The V gene's germline CDR1 is SGHDN and CDR2 FVKESK. There are 18 residues in the CDR3. Reanalyzing the 5' RACE reads, TCRdb keeps one entry per CDR3 protein, without DNA. Its table lists about 420,000 distinct CDR3 sequences. Sample: blood. The receptor comes from a human donor with ulcerative colitis or Crohn's disease, or a healthy co-twin of an affected twin (not recorded which). The J gene is TRBJ1-6, the V gene TRBV14; there is no DNA to check the TCRdb D call of TRBD1. The CDR3 is CASSDISPDSSYNSPLHF.